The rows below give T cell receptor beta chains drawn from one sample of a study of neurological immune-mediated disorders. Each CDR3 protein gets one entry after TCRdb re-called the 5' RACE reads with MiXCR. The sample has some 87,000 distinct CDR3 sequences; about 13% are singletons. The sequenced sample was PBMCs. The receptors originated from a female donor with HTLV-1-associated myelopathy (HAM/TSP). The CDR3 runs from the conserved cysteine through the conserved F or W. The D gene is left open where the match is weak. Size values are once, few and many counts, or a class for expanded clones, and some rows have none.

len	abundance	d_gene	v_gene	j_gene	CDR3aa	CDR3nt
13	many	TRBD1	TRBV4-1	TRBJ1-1	CASSLRDRVEAFF	TGCGCCAGCAGCTTACGAGACAGGGTCGAAGCTTTCTTT
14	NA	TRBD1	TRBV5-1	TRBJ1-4	CASSPGTGNEKLFF	TGCGCCAGCAGTCCTGGGACAGGGAATGAAAAACTGTTTTTT
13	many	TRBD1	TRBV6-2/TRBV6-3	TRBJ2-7	CASSWGQTYEQYF	TGTGCCAGCAGTTGGGGACAGACCTACGAGCAGTACTTC
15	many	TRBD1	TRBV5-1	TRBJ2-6	CASSPGTAGANVLTF	TGCGCCAGCAGCCCTGGGACAGCTGGGGCCAACGTCCTGACTTTC
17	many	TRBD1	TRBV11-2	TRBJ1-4	CASSPPSRDRIYEKLFF	TGTGCCAGCAGCCCACCGAGCCGGGACAGAATTTACGAAAAACTGTTTTTT
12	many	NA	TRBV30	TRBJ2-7	CAWSTEGYEQYF	TGTGCCTGGAGCACTGAGGGCTACGAGCAGTACTTC
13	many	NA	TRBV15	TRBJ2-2	CATSSRNTGELFF	TGTGCCACCAGCAGCAGGAACACCGGGGAGCTGTTTTTT
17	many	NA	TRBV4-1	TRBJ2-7	CASSQFGTPEIVREQYF	TGCGCCAGCAGCCAATTTGGGACACCCGAGATTGTGCGGGAGCAGTACTTC
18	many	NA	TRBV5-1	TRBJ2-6	CASSLAPGAASGANVLTF	TGCGCCAGCAGCTTGGCCCCAGGGGCAGCCTCTGGGGCCAACGTCCTGACTTTC
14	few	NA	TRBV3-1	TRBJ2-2	CASSQRGYTGELFF	TGTGCCAGCAGCCAGCGGGGATACACCGGGGAGCTGTTTTTT
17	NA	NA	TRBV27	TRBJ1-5	CASTSIKGTNSNQPQHF	TGTGCCAGCACCTCTATAAAGGGGACTAATAGCAATCAGCCCCAGCATTTT
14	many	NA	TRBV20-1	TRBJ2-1	CSATTSLLYNEQFF	TGCAGTGCTACTACTTCACTACTCTACAATGAGCAGTTCTTC
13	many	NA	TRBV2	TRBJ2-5	CASSDRGHWTQYF	TGTGCCAGCAGTGACCGAGGGCACTGGACCCAGTACTTC
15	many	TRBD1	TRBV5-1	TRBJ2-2	CASREGQGGTGELFF	TGCGCCAGCCGCGAGGGACAGGGGGGCACCGGGGAGCTGTTTTTT
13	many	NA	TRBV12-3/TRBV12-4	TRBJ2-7	CASSLRGRYEQYF	TGTGCCAGCAGTTTAAGAGGCAGATACGAGCAGTACTTC
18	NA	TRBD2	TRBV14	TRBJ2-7	CVSSQTGTSGVGDYEQYF	TGTGTCAGCAGCCAAACCGGGACTAGCGGGGTAGGGGACTACGAGCAGTACTTC
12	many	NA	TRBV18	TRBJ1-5	CASSPGSQPQHF	TGTGCCAGCTCACCCGGCAGCCAGCCCCAGCATTTT
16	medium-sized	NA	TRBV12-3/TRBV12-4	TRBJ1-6	CASSLGGAPPNSPLHF	TGTGCCAGCAGTTTAGGAGGGGCACCACCTAATTCACCCCTCCACTTT
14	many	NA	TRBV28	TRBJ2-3	CASSFPASTDTQYF	TGTGCCAGCAGTTTTCCAGCTAGCACAGATACGCAGTATTTT
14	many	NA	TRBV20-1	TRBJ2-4	CSARSPRAKNIQYF	TGCAGTGCTAGAAGCCCTCGGGCCAAAAACATTCAGTACTTC
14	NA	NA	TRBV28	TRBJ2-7	CASSSPGTTYVQYF	TGTGCCAGCAGCTCCCCCGGGACAACCTACGTGCAGTACTTC
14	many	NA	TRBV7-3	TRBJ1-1	CASSFSLGSTEAFF	TGTGCCAGCAGCTTTTCCCTGGGGAGCACTGAAGCTTTCTTT
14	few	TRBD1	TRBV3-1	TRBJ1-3	CASSPGGPGNTIYF	TGTGCCAGCAGCCCAGGGGGGCCTGGAAACACCATATATTTT
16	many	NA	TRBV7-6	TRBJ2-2	CASSLGSPEKHGELFF	TGTGCCAGCAGCTTAGGCTCCCCCGAAAAACACGGGGAGCTGTTTTTT
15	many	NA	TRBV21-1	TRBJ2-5	CASRTGDRIQETQYF	TGTGCCAGCAGGACAGGGGATAGAATCCAAGAGACCCAGTACTTC
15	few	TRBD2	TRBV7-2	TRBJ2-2	CASSLRGVATGELFF	TGTGCCAGCAGCTTGCGGGGGGTGGCCACCGGGGAGCTGTTTTTT
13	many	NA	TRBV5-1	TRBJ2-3	CASSLAGVDTQYF	TGCGCCAGCAGCTTGGCGGGGGTAGATACGCAGTATTTT
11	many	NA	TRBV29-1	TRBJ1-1	CSVGRNTEAFF	TGCAGCGTTGGGCGGAACACTGAAGCTTTCTTT
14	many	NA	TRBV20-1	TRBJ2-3	CSARSRTGTDTQYF	TGCAGTGCTAGATCTCGTACTGGCACAGATACGCAGTATTTT
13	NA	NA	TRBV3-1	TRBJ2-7	CASSQMSADEQYF	TGTGCCAGCAGCCAAATGTCTGCGGACGAGCAGTACTTC
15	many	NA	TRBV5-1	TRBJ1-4	CASSDQGLGNEKLFF	TGCGCCAGCAGCGACCAGGGTCTCGGTAATGAAAAACTGTTTTTT
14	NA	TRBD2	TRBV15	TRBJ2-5	CATSVRGRGETKYF	TGTGCTACCAGCGTGCGAGGGCGGGGGGAGACCAAGTACTTC
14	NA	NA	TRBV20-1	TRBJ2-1	CSAGTFSSYNEQFF	TGCAGTGCTGGGACTTTCAGCTCCTACAATGAGCAGTTCTTC
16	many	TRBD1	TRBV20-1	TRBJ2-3	CSARSGTGKGTDTQYF	TGCAGTGCTAGATCTGGGACAGGGAAGGGCACAGATACGCAGTATTTT
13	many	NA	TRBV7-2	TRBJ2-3	CASSLVLRDTQYF	TGTGCCAGCAGCTTAGTTCTCAGGGATACGCAGTATTTT
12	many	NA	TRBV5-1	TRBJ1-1	CASSLDQGGAFF	TGCGCCAGCAGCTTGGATCAGGGTGGAGCTTTCTTT
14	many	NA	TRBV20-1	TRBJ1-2	CSAREGAVEYGYTF	TGCAGTGCTCGAGAAGGGGCAGTCGAATATGGCTACACCTTC
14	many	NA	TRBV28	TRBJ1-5	CASTIEQPNQPQHF	TGTGCCAGCACCATTGAACAGCCTAATCAGCCCCAGCATTTT
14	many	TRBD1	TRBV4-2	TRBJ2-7	CASSQRYRGDEQYF	TGTGCCAGCAGCCAACGGTACAGGGGCGACGAGCAGTACTTC